This TCR beta chain derives from a study of T cells expressing NK-cell markers. Germline assignment: CDR1 PRHDT and CDR2 FYEKMQ (reference sequence). The CDR3 loop spans 13 amino acids. Following a re-call of the 5' RACE reads, TCRdb has one entry per CDR3 protein and lacks DNA. The sample has roughly 390,000 distinct CDR3 sequences, and its top ten clones hold about 10%. This sequence originates from a woman aged 50 to 60 in good health. The sequenced material came from blood T cells: a sorted CD56 or NKG2C T cell subset, CD4+ or CD8+ T cells, or bulk PBMC T cells (not recorded which). This rearrangement joins TRBV13 to TRBJ2-7. The CDR3 loop is CASSLARSGEQYF.